These 14 T cell receptor beta chains originate from one sample sequenced in a study of circulating tumor DNA in untreated peripheral T-cell lymphoma. The repertoire was sequenced with immunoSEQ multiplex PCR; TCRdb's copy has only in-frame clones and lacks some. The sample shows approximately 10,000 clones, under 80% of them seen only once. Sequencing was done on a sample of tumor tissue. The receptors shown here come from a human donor with peripheral T-cell lymphoma.

The rearrangement uses TRBV6-8 and TRBJ2-1; TRBD1 might be the D (5 bases). Germline V CDR1 and CDR2: MNHGY, SAAAGT. V gave up 0 bases and J gave up 8 bases, with 17 bases separating them. This CDR3 comprises 16 residues. The CDR3 reads CASSYSTRQGRDEQFF. The CDR3 DNA follows: TGTGCCAGCAGTTACTCGACCAGGCAGGGAAGGGATGAGCAGTTCTTC.

J is TRBJ1-4 and V is TRBV14, with D possibly being TRBD1 (6 bases). V shed 0 bases and J shed 2 bases, with 7 bases lying between them. CDR3 length: 15 amino acids. The germline V gene has CDR1 SGHDN and CDR2 FVKESK. CDR3: CASSQETGTNEKLFF. In nucleotides, the CDR3 is TGTGCCAGCAGCCAAGAAACAGGGACTAATGAAAAACTGTTTTTT.

The rearrangement joins TRBV5-1 to TRBJ1-4; 8 bases fit TRBD1. CDR3 length: 14 residues. Per germline, CDR1 SGHRS and CDR2 YFSETQ. Unmatched junction bases numbered 7, after V lost 4 bases and J lost 8 bases. CDR3 DNA: TGCGCCAGCAGCCCGGACAGGGCCGGGGAAAAACTGTTTTTT. Amino acids: CASSPDRAGEKLFF.

The chain employs TRBV18 and TRBJ1-1, with a weak D call TRBD1 (5 bases). The V gene lost 5 bases and the J gene lost 1 base, with 20 bases spanning the gap. Germline lookup yields CDR1 KGHSH and CDR2 LQKENI. The CDR3 spans 17 residues. The CDR3 protein is CASSAGLYDSPNTEAFF. DNA for the CDR3: TGTGCCAGCTCAGCCGGGCTATACGACAGTCCGAACACTGAAGCTTTCTTT.

This chain joins TRBV11-3 and TRBJ1-1; D remains ambiguous. This CDR3 spans 15 amino acids. Germline CDR1 SGHNT, CDR2 YENEEA. V was cut by 3 bases and J by 4 bases, with 15 bases left in between. The CDR3 bases are TGTGCCAGCAGCTTGGTACCGGGTCCCGGCACTGAAGCTTTCTTT. This translates into CASSLVPGPGTEAFF.

The chain links TRBV18 to TRBJ1-5; 9 nucleotides agree with TRBD1. Germline V gives CDR1 KGHSH, CDR2 LQKENI. The CDR3 spans 16 residues. J was trimmed by 0 bases and V by 3 bases; bases with no gene match: 3. The CDR3 protein is CASSPGTGSSNQPQHF. The CDR3 DNA follows: TGTGCCAGCTCACCTGGGACAGGGAGTAGCAATCAGCCCCAGCATTTT.

The chain joins TRBV22-1 to TRBJ2-1. TRBV22-1 is reported as a pseudogene. The CDR3 totals 14 residues. The CDR3 loop reads CASSADMLRNEQFF. CDR3 nucleotide sequence: TGTGCCAGCAGTGCAGACATGCTGAGGAATGAGCAGTTCTTC.

The V and J genes are TRBV6-8 and TRBJ1-6; the D is unclear. CDR3 length: 13 residues. Looked up from germline, CDR1 is MNHGY and CDR2 is SAAAGT. Trimming stripped 3 bases from V and 9 bases from J, with 9 bases between. In nucleotides, the CDR3 is TGTGCCAGCAGTTATTCCAGGCGTTCACCCCTCCACTTT. It specifies CASSYSRRSPLHF.

The chain uses TRBV18 and TRBJ2-4, with D possibly TRBD2 on 6 matching bases. Germline-derived CDR1 and CDR2 are KGHSH and LQKENI. The germline V and J ends were trimmed by 3 bases and 0 bases, with 6 bases remaining between them. The CDR3 consists of 14 residues. The CDR3 region is CASSPEGAKNIQYF. The CDR3 region has the DNA TGTGCCAGCTCACCGGAGGGAGCCAAAAACATTCAGTACTTC.

V gene TRBV7-5 combines with J gene TRBJ1-4. TRBV7-5 is marked as a pseudogene. The CDR3 runs to 19 residues. CDR3 sequence reads: CASSLRAGPLVATNEKLFF. The CDR3 DNA is TGTGCCAGCAGCTTACGGGCGGGCCCTCTAGTTGCAACTAATGAAAAACTGTTTTTT.

V is TRBV6-8 and J is TRBJ1-2; D uncertain. CDR3 length equals 13 residues. V lost 2 bases and J 3 bases, leaving 7 bases between the germline ends. CDR1 MNHGY and CDR2 SAAAGT come from the germline V gene. CDR3 DNA: TGTGCCAGCAGTTACGGCGGGGACTATGGCTACACCTTC. Its translation: CASSYGGDYGYTF.

The chain has TRBV25-1 and TRBJ2-3; D unclear. V lost 3 bases to trimming and J lost 2 bases, with 3 bases between them. Germline CDR1 is MGHDK and CDR2 is SYGVNS. The CDR3 is 12 amino acids. In nucleotides, the CDR3 is TGTGCCAGCAGTGACAACACAGATACGCAGTATTTT. Its protein product is CASSDNTDTQYF.

The chain employs TRBV6-4 and TRBJ2-7, with a possible D match to TRBD1 (5 bases). V lost 3 bases, J lost 3 bases, and 15 bases lay in between. The CDR3 has 15 residues. Germline assignment: CDR1 MRHNA and CDR2 SNTAGT. The CDR3 DNA sequence: TGTGCCAGCAGTGAAGCACCTACGACAGTCTACGAGCAGTACTTC. This codes for CASSEAPTTVYEQYF.

The chain employs TRBV6-8 and TRBJ2-1, with D uncertain. The ends were cut back, 5 bases at V and 4 bases at J, with 9 bases in the middle. Germline V CDR1 and CDR2: MNHGY, SAAAGT. The CDR3 extends over 13 amino acids. CDR3 protein: CASSVNEYNEQFF. In DNA form, the CDR3 reads TGTGCCAGCAGTGTGAACGAGTACAATGAGCAGTTCTTC.